This T cell receptor beta chain originates from a study of T-cell reconstitution after alpha-beta-depleted transplantation in children. Notes on the study in general: The origin of high day-60 TCRbeta diversity in some patients lay in surviving recipient T cells and thymic progenitors. At one year after transplant, newly produced T cells mostly accounted for T-cell counts and diversity. There were reportedly several hundred expanded graft clones from which alpha-beta T cells came about two months after transplant.

For this clonotype: Its specificity is not known.

The V end was cut by 7 bases, the J end by 2 bases, with 9 bases between. There are 13 residues in the CDR3. Germline loops: CDR1 LGHDT, CDR2 YNNKEL (reference sequence). Unique molecular identifiers were used in preparing the TCRbeta library. TCRdb reprocessed the PCR reads with MiXCR, giving one entry per CDR3 protein. Of around 800,000 distinct CDR3 sequences listed, roughly 16% were seen once; the top ten hold approximately 5%. This chain joins TRBV3-1 and TRBJ2-1; possibly TRBD2 for D (5 bases). This sequence was found in a male patient aged 5 to 17 who had a stem cell transplant for acute lymphoblastic leukemia, so the T cells may come from the graft donor. Source: PBMCs, mostly from graft donor cells, taken 360 days after TCRalphabeta/CD19-depleted stem cell transplant. CDR3 DNA sequence: TGTGCCAGCAACGAGGGTCCCTACAATGAGCAGTTCTTC. As protein: CASNEGPYNEQFF.